This T cell receptor (beta chain) came from a study of long-term antiretroviral therapy in people with HIV. Version v3.0 of the immunoSEQ assay was performed at survey level. Data came from immunoSEQ multiplex PCR; TCRdb stores just in-frame clones and leaves some out. The profile shows 25,000 to 30,000 clones, 78% of them singletons. This material consisted of unsorted PBMCs, taken 1.5 years before starting antiretroviral therapy. The receptors here all came from a man between 18 and 29 years old with HIV.

This sequence joins TRBV5-4 and TRBJ1-4; D perhaps matches TRBD1 (6 bases). Germline-derived CDR1 and CDR2 are SGHNT and YYREEE (reference sequence). The CDR3 spans 14 residues. V was cut by 0 bases and J by 8 bases, with 11 bases left in between. The CDR3 bases are TGTGCCAGCAGCTTGGACAGGGTGAACGAAAAACTGTTTTTT. Protein product: CASSLDRVNEKLFF.